The 7 T cell receptor beta chains below come from one sample, sequenced in a study of shared clonotypes between healthy human individuals. Naive CD8 cells lacked CD45RO, underwent positive selection for CCR7 and left out terminally differentiated effector memory CD45RA+ cells. The data were produced by immunoSEQ multiplex PCR, yet TCRdb's version contains in-frame clones alone and is incomplete. The sample has 1.5 million to 2.5 million clones, about 94% seen once. Sequenced material: naive CD8+ T cells sorted from blood. Source of these receptors: a man aged 18 to 30 in good health.

CDR3 amino acids: CASSLVTSVSRETQYF. The CDR3 coding sequence is TGTGCCAGCAGTTTGGTGACTAGCGTGAGTCGGGAGACCCAGTACTTC. This rearrangement joins TRBV28 to TRBJ2-5, with TRBD2 identical over 8 bases. In germline, CDR1 is MDHEN, CDR2 SYDVKM. The CDR3 is 16 amino acids. Trimming removed 3 bases from V and 5 bases from J; junction bases left unmatched: 11.

The chain is built from TRBV5-1 and TRBJ2-7, with TRBD2 identical over 7 bases. The CDR3 is 12 residues long. Per the germline V gene, CDR1 is SGHRS and CDR2 is YFSETQ. After removal of 4 bases from V and 4 bases from J, the junction contained 2 bases not matched to a gene. CDR3 nucleotides: TGCGCCAGCAGCCGGGGAGGGTACGAGCAGTACTTC. Translating it yields CASSRGGYEQYF.

The chain uses TRBV27 and TRBJ2-7; perhaps D is TRBD1 or TRBD2 (6 bases each). CDR3 length equals 15 residues. The germline CDR1 and CDR2 sequences are MNHEY and SMNVEV (reference sequence). V was clipped by 3 bases and J by 4 bases, with 16 bases between them. CDR3 protein: CASSLWGASLYEQYF. The CDR3 DNA is TGTGCCAGCAGTTTGTGGGGGGCTAGTTTATACGAGCAGTACTTC.

This clone was seen once. Relative to the germline gene, one junction end is altered; a read error may explain this. This sample includes further DNA sequences coding for the same CDR3. J is TRBJ2-5 and V is TRBV7-7; D is unresolved. The V gene's germline CDR1 is SSHAT and CDR2 FNYEAQ (reference sequence). CDR3 length equals 13 residues. In DNA form, the CDR3 reads TGTGCTAGCAGCTTAGCCCCCGGGGAGACCCAGTACTTC. As protein: CASSLAPGETQYF.

This clone occurred once. V is TRBV4-1 and J is TRBJ2-3; D gene unclear. V was shortened by 3 bases and J by 3 bases, with 10 bases between the two germline ends. The CDR3 extends over 14 amino acids. Germline V lookup: CDR1 MGHRA, CDR2 YSYEKL. The CDR3 nucleotides are TGCGCCAGCAGCCAGGGCCCCAGGACAGATACGCAGTATTTT. This translates into CASSQGPRTDTQYF.

The chain links TRBV5-6 to TRBJ1-6; D not resolved. Trimming took 1 base from V and 7 from J, leaving 15 bases between them. Germline values: CDR1 SGHDT, CDR2 YYEEEE. The CDR3 spans 16 residues. Here the CDR3 reads CASSLISLEGNSPLHF. As DNA, the CDR3 is TGTGCCAGCAGCTTGATCTCCCTCGAGGGCAATTCACCCCTCCACTTT. Combining the CDR3 with reference TRBV5-6 and TRBJ1-6 gives the whole variable domain DAGVTQSPTHLIKTRGQQVTLRCSPKSGHDTVSWYQQALGQGPQFIFQYYEEEERQRGNFPDRFSGHQFPNYSSELNVNALLLGDSALYLCASSLISLEGNSPLHFGNGTRLTVT.

The chain couples TRBV5-1 to TRBJ2-5; D gene ambiguous. With 4 bases removed from V and 4 bases from J, the gap between germline ends came to 17 bases. The CDR3 has 15 residues. Germline CDR1 and CDR2: SGHRS and YFSETQ. For the CDR3, the DNA is TGCGCCAGCAGCACCGACGGGCTACCAAGAGAGACCCAGTACTTC. This gives the protein CASSTDGLPRETQYF.